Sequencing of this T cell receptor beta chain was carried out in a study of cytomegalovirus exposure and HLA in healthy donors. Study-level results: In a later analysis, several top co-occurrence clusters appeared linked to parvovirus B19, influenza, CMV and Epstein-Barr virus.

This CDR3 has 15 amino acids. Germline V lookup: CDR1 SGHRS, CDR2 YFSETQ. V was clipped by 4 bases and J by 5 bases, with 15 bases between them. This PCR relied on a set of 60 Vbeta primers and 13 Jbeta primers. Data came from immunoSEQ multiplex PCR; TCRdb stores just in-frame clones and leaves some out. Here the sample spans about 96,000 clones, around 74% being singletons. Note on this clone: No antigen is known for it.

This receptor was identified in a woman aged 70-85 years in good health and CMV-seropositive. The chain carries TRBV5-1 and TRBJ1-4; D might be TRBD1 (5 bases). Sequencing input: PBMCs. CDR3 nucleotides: TGCGCCAGCAGCAACCAGGGTATAGGGAATGAAAAACTGTTTTTT. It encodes CASSNQGIGNEKLFF.